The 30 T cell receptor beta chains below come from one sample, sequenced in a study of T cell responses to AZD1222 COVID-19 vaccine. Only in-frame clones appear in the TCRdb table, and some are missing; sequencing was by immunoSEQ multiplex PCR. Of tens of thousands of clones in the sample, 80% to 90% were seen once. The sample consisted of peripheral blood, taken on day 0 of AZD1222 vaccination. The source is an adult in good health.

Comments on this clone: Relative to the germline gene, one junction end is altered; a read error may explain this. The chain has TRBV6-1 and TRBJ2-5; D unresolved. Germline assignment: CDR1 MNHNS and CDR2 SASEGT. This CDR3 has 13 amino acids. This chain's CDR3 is CASSQALQETQYF. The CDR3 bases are TGTGCCAGCAGTCAAGCTCTCCAGGAGACCCAGTACTTC.

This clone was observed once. CDR3 nucleotides: TGTGCCAGCACTAGCGGGAAAAATGAGCAGTTCTTC. Translated: CASTSGKNEQFF. The rearrangement links TRBV25-1 to TRBJ2-1, with 9 bases aligning to TRBD2. Germline V gene sequence: CDR1 MGHDK, CDR2 SYGVNS. This CDR3 region has 12 residues. Trimming took 7 bases from V and 7 from J; bases not matched to a gene: 2. The full variable domain, in which reference TRBV25-1 and TRBJ2-1 provide the parts outside the CDR3, is EADIYQTPRYLVIGTGKKITLECSQTMGHDKMYWYQQDPGMELHLIHYSYGVNSTEKGDLSSESTVSRIRTEHFPLTLESARPSHTSQYLCASTSGKNEQFFGPGTRLTVL.

This chain's CDR3 is CASSQYTSGSNNEQFF. The CDR3, as DNA: TGCGCCAGCAGCCAATACACTAGCGGGAGTAATAATGAGCAGTTCTTC. The chain is built from TRBV4-1 and TRBJ2-1; TRBD2 matches at 11 bases. This CDR3 contains 16 residues. J gave up 7 bases and V 2 bases, and 7 bases lay outside the gene matches. Germline values: CDR1 MGHRA, CDR2 YSYEKL.

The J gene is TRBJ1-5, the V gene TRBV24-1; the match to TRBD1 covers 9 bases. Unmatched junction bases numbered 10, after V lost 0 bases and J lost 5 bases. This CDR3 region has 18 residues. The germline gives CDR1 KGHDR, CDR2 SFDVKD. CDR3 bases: TGTGCCACCAGTGATTTGCCCGGGACAGGGTCCCGGGATCAGCCCCAGCATTTT. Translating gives CATSDLPGTGSRDQPQHF.

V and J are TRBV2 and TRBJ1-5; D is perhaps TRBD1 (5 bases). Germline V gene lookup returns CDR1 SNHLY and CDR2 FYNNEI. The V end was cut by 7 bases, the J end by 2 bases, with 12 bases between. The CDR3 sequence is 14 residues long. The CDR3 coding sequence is TGTGCCAGCACCAGAATGGGGGGCAATCAGCCCCAGCATTTT. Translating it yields CASTRMGGNQPQHF.

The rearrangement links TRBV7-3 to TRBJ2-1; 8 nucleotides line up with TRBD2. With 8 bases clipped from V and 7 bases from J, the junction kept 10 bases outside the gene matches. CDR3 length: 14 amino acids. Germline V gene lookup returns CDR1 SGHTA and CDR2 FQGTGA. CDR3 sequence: CASAEGLAGNEQFF. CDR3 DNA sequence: TGTGCCAGCGCCGAAGGGCTAGCGGGTAATGAGCAGTTCTTC.

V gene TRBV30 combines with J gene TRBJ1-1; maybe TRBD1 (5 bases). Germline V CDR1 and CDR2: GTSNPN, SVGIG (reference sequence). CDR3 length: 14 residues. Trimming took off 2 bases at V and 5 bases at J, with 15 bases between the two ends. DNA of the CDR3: TGTGCCTGGAGTTTCGGTTGGGGGGATACTGAAGCTTTCTTT. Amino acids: CAWSFGWGDTEAFF.

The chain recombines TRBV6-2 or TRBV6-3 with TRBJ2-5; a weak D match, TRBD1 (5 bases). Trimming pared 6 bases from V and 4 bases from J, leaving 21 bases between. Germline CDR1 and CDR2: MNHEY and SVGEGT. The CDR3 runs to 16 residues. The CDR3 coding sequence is TGTGCCAGCAGCCTGGGGCTCCTCTCGAGGTCAGAGACCCAGTACTTC. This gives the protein CASSLGLLSRSETQYF.

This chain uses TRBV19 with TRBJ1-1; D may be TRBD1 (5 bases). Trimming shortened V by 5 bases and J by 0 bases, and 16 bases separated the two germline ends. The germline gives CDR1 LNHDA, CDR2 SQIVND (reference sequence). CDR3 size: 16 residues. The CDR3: CASSPEKGTLNTEAFF. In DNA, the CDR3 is TGTGCCAGTAGTCCCGAAAAGGGGACTTTGAACACTGAAGCTTTCTTT.

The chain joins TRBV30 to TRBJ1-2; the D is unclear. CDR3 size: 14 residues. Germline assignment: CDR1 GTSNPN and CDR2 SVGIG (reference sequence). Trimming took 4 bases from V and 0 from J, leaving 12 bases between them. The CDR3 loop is CAWTRFMANYGYTF. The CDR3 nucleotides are TGTGCCTGGACCAGGTTCATGGCTAACTATGGCTACACCTTC.

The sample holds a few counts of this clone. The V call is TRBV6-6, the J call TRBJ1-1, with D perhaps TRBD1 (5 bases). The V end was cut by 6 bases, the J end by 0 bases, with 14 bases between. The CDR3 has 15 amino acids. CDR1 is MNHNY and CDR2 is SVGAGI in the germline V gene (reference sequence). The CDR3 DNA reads TGTGCCAGCAGGGGGCTCGGACGAGTGAACACTGAAGCTTTCTTT. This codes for CASRGLGRVNTEAFF.

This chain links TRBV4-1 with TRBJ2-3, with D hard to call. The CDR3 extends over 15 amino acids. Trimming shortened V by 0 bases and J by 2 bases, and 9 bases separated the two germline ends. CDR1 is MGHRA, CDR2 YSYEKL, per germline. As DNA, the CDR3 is TGCGCCAGCAGCCAAGACAACCTTCTCACAGATACGCAGTATTTT. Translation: CASSQDNLLTDTQYF.

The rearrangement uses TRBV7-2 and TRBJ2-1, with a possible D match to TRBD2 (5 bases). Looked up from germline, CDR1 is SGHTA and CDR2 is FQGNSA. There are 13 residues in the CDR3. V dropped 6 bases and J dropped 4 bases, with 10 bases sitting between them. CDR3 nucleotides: TGTGCCAGCAGTGTAACTAGTTACAATGAGCAGTTCTTC. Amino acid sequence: CASSVTSYNEQFF.

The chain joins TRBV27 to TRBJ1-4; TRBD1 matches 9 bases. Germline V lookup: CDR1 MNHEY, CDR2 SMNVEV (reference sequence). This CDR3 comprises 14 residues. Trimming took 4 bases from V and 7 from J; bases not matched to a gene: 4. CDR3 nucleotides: TGTGCCAGCAGTTACAGGGGGCGAACTGAAAAACTGTTTTTT. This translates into CASSYRGRTEKLFF.

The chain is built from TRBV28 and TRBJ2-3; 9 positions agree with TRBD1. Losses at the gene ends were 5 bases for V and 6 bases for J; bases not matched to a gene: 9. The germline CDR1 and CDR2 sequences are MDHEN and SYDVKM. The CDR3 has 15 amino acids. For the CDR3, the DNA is TGTGCCAGCAGTCCCGAGACAGGGGGTTTTGATACGCAGTATTTT. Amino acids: CASSPETGGFDTQYF. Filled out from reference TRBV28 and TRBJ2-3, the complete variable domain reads DVKVTQSSRYLVKRTGEKVFLECVQDMDHENMFWYRQDPGLGLRLIYFSYDVKMKEKGDIPEGYSVSREKKERFSLILESASTNQTSMYLCASSPETGGFDTQYFGPGTRLTVL.

CDR3 amino acids: CASSEGRVGNTIYF. As DNA, the CDR3 is TGTGCCAGCAGTGAAGGCAGGGTTGGAAACACCATATATTTT. The rearrangement joins TRBV6-1 to TRBJ1-3, with D maybe TRBD1 (5 bases). V lost 1 base to trimming and J lost 3 bases, with 7 bases between them. The CDR3 sequence is 14 residues long. The germline gives CDR1 MNHNS, CDR2 SASEGT.

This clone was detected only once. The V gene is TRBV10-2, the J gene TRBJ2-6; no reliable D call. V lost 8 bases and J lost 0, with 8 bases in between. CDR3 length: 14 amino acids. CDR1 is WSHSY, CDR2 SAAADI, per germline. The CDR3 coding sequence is TGCGCCAGCGTCTCCGTCTCTGGGGCCAACGTCCTGACTTTC. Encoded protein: CASVSVSGANVLTF.

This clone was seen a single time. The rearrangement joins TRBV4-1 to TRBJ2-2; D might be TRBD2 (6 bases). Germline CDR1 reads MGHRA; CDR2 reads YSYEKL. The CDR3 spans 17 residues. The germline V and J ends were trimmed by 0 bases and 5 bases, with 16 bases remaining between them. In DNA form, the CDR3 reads TGCGCCAGCAGCCAAGATGGGTCGGGACTCCCAACCGGGGAGCTGTTTTTT. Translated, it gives CASSQDGSGLPTGELFF.

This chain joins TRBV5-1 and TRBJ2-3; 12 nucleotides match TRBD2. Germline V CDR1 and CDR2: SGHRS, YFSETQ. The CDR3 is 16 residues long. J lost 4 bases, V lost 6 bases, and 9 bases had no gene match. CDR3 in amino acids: CASTGLAGSVSDTQYF. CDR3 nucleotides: TGCGCCAGCACCGGACTAGCGGGGTCCGTTTCAGATACGCAGTATTTT.

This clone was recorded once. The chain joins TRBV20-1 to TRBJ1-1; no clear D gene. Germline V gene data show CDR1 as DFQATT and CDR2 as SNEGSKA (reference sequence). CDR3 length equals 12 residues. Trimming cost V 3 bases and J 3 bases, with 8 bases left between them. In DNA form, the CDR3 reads TGCAGTGCTAGTAAATGGGACACTGAAGCTTTCTTT. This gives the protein CSASKWDTEAFF.

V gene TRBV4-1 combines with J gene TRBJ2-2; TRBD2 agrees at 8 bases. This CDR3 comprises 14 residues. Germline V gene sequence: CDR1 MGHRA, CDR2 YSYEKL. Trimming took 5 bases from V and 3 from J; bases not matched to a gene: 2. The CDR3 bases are TGCGCCAGCAGCGGACTAGCAGACACCGGGGAGCTGTTTTTT. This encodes CASSGLADTGELFF.

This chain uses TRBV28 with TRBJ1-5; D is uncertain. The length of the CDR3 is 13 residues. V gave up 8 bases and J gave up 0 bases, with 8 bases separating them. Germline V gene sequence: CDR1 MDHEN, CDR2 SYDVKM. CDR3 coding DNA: TGTGCCAGCCATCCTGATAGCAATCAGCCCCAGCATTTT. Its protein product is CASHPDSNQPQHF. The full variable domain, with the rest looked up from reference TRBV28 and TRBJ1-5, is DVKVTQSSRYLVKRTGEKVFLECVQDMDHENMFWYRQDPGLGLRLIYFSYDVKMKEKGDIPEGYSVSREKKERFSLILESASTNQTSMYLCASHPDSNQPQHFGDGTRLSIL.

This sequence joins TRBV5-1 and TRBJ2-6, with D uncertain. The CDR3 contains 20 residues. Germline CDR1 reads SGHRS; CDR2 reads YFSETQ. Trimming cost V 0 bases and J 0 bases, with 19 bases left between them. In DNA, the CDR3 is TGCGCCAGCAGCTTGGCCTTGGGTGAAGGCTTGGACTCTGGGGCCAACGTCCTGACTTTC. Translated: CASSLALGEGLDSGANVLTF.

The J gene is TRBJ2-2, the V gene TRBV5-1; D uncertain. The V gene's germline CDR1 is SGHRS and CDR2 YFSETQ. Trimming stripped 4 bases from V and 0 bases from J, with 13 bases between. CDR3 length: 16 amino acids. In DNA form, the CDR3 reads TGCGCCAGCAGCCTCCTCCGTGTGACGAACACCGGGGAGCTGTTTTTT. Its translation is CASSLLRVTNTGELFF.

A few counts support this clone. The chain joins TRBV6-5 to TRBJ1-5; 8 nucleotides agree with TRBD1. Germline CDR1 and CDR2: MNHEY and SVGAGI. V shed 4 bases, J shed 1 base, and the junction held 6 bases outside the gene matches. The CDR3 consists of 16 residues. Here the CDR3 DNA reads TGTGCCAGCAGTTTTCGGACAGGGTACAGCAATCAGCCCCAGCATTTT. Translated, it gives CASSFRTGYSNQPQHF.

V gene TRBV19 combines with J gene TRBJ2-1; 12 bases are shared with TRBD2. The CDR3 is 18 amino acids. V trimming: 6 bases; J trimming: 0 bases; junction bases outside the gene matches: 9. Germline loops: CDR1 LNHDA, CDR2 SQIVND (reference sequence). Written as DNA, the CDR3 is TGTGCCAGTAGGATTCTAGCGGGAGGGAAATCCTCCTACAATGAGCAGTTCTTC. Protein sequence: CASRILAGGKSSYNEQFF.

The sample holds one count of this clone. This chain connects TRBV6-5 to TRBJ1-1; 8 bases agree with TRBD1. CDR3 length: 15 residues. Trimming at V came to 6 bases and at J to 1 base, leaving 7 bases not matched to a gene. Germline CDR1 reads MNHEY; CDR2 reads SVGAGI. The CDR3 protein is CASRINRGKNTEAFF. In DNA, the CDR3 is TGTGCCAGCAGGATAAACAGGGGGAAGAACACTGAAGCTTTCTTT.

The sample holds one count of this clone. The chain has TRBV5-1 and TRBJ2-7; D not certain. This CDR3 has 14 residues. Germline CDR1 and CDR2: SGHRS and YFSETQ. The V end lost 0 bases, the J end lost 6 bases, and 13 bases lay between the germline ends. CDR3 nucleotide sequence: TGCGCCAGCAGCTTGGAACCAGGATTGGGCGAGCAGTACTTC. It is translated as CASSLEPGLGEQYF.

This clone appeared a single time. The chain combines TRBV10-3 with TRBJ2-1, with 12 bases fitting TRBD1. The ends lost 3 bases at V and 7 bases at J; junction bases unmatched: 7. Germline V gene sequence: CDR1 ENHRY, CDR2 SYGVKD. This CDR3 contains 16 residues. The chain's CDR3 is CAISDTGTGGGNEQFF. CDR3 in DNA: TGTGCCATCAGTGATACTGGGACAGGGGGCGGGAATGAGCAGTTCTTC.

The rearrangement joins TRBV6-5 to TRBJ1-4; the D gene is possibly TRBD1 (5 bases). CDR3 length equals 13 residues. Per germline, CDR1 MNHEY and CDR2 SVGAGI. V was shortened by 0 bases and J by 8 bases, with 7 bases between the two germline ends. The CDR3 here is CASSYSGREKLFF. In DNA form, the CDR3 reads TGTGCCAGCAGTTACTCGGGGCGCGAAAAACTGTTTTTT.